This TCR beta chain was retrieved from a study of cytomegalovirus exposure and HLA in healthy donors. Study-wide context: Unique TCRs numbering some 77 million, obtained from HLA-typed donors, made up an early data release.

The germline gives CDR1 MGHDK, CDR2 SYGVNS. The V end lost 5 bases, the J end lost 8 bases, and 18 bases lay between the germline ends. The CDR3 covers 15 residues. The PCR had 60 Vbeta and 13 Jbeta primers. This table comes from immunoSEQ multiplex PCR, and its TCRdb copy is limited to in-frame clones, with some not included. The table shows around 180,000 clones, with about 81% occurring only once. The sequenced sample was PBMCs. The V call is TRBV25-1, the J call TRBJ2-2; D is possibly TRBD1 (6 bases). The sequence was obtained from a man aged 18 to 29 in good health and CMV-seronegative. The chain's CDR3 is CASSRLDSFTGELFF. CDR3 DNA: TGTGCCAGCAGTCGTCTGGACAGCTTTACTGGGGAGCTGTTTTTT.